One sample yielded the 24 T cell receptor beta chains listed below, sequenced in a study of shared T cell receptors in the human thymus. The protocol was immunoSEQ multiplex PCR, while the TCRdb copy is restricted to in-frame clones and leaves out a portion. Of around 730,000 clones detected, roughly 88% appear once; the ten largest clones hold approximately 0.01%. The sample was also linked to a second study, of human thymus T cells.

Material: thymocytes. These receptors were taken from a girl under three years old with a congenital heart defect.

V and J are TRBV5-8 and TRBJ2-6; weak D call: TRBD1 (6 bases). V lost 5 bases and J 4 bases, leaving 19 bases between the germline ends. Germline CDR1 and CDR2: SGHTS and YDEGEE. The CDR3 contains 17 residues. The CDR3 DNA follows: TGTGCCAGCAGTTATGGTCCGACAGGCCCCGGGGCCAACGTCCTGACTTTC. Amino acids: CASSYGPTGPGANVLTF.

The rearrangement links TRBV7-8 to TRBJ2-1; tentatively, D is TRBD1 (5 bases). Trimming pared 1 base from V and 0 bases from J, leaving 16 bases between. CDR3 length equals 18 residues. Germline V gene lookup returns CDR1 SGHVS and CDR2 FQNEAQ. The CDR3 spells CASSLELTEISSYNEQFF. The CDR3 nucleotides are TGTGCCAGCAGCTTAGAACTGACAGAGATAAGCTCCTACAATGAGCAGTTCTTC.

This chain uses TRBV6-5 with TRBJ2-3; 7 bases fit TRBD1. With V trimmed by 2 bases and J by 1 base, 0 bases remained unmatched. Germline lookup yields CDR1 MNHEY and CDR2 SVGAGI. The CDR3 covers 14 residues. CDR3 protein: CASSYQGGTDTQYF. DNA for the CDR3: TGTGCCAGCAGTTACCAGGGGGGCACAGATACGCAGTATTTT.

Written as DNA, the CDR3 is TGTGCCAGCAGTACTGACAGCCCCGGGGAGCTGTTTTTT. Its protein product is CASSTDSPGELFF. J is TRBJ2-2 and V is TRBV5-4; D is possibly TRBD1 (5 bases). This CDR3 is built from 13 residues. CDR1 SGHNT and CDR2 YYREEE come from the germline V gene (reference sequence). Trimming removed 5 bases at V and 6 bases at J, with 11 bases between.

The chain couples TRBV7-2 to TRBJ1-1; 7 nucleotides line up with TRBD1. Germline V lookup: CDR1 SGHTA, CDR2 FQGNSA. The CDR3 is 16 amino acids. V shed 5 bases and J 3 bases; nucleotides not matched to a gene: 12. Here the CDR3 reads CASSDVQGIGDTEAFF. The CDR3 region has the DNA TGTGCCAGCAGCGACGTACAGGGGATCGGGGACACTGAAGCTTTCTTT.

This clone was seen more than once but under ten times. The rearrangement joins TRBV25-1 to TRBJ1-1; D remains ambiguous. Looked up from germline, CDR1 is MGHDK and CDR2 is SYGVNS. Trimming took off 5 bases at V and 4 bases at J, with 11 bases between the two ends. This CDR3 is built from 13 residues. Here the CDR3 reads CASSRMEATEAFF. The CDR3, as DNA: TGTGCCAGCAGTCGAATGGAGGCCACTGAAGCTTTCTTT.

The genes are TRBV12-5 and TRBJ1-4; unclear D gene. Trimming cost V 7 bases and J 0 bases, with 33 bases left between them. Germline-derived CDR1 and CDR2 are LGHNT and FRNRAP. The CDR3 runs to 22 residues. CDR3 region: CASVPNYLTGQNSPPTNEKLFF. CDR3 coding DNA: TGTGCTAGTGTCCCCAACTACCTGACCGGCCAAAATTCCCCTCCAACTAATGAAAAACTGTTTTTT.

The gene calls are TRBV19 and TRBJ1-6; a possible D gene is TRBD1 (6 bases). CDR3 length: 16 amino acids. Germline V gene sequence: CDR1 LNHDA, CDR2 SQIVND (reference sequence). The V and J ends lost 0 bases and 8 bases respectively, with 14 bases between them. CDR3 in amino acids: CASSIDNRVGDSPLHF. The CDR3 bases are TGTGCCAGTAGTATAGACAACAGGGTTGGGGATTCACCCCTCCACTTT.

J is TRBJ1-1 and V is TRBV5-1; 8 bases map to TRBD1. The V gene's germline CDR1 is SGHRS and CDR2 YFSETQ. V lost 4 bases to trimming and J lost 1 base; unmatched junction nucleotides: 6. This CDR3 contains 15 residues. This chain's CDR3 is CASSLSGTGNTEAFF. In DNA, the CDR3 is TGCGCCAGCAGCCTATCCGGGACAGGGAACACTGAAGCTTTCTTT.

The chain employs TRBV5-1 and TRBJ1-1; the D gene is possibly TRBD1 (5 bases). CDR3 length: 15 amino acids. V gave up 3 bases and J gave up 5 bases, with 17 bases separating them. Germline V gene sequence: CDR1 SGHRS, CDR2 YFSETQ. This CDR3 reads CASSSVSSGITEAFF. CDR3 sequence (DNA): TGCGCCAGCAGCTCCGTTTCCTCAGGGATTACTGAAGCTTTCTTT.

The chain has TRBV4-1 and TRBJ2-2, with D unclear. Trimming removed 4 bases at V and 6 bases at J, with 6 bases between. Germline values: CDR1 MGHRA, CDR2 YSYEKL. This CDR3 has 12 amino acids. The CDR3 region has the DNA TGCGCCAGCAGCCCCCCCGCCGGGGAGCTGTTTTTT. This translates into CASSPPAGELFF.

V usage is TRBV29-1 and J usage is TRBJ2-2; D may be TRBD2 (7 bases). Trimming took off 6 bases at V and 7 bases at J, with 21 bases between the two ends. The length of the CDR3 is 15 residues. Germline V gene lookup returns CDR1 SQVTM and CDR2 ANQGSEA. The CDR3 DNA is TGCAGCGTCGGGTCTGGGGGGGGCAGGGGCGGGGAGCTGTTTTTT. Its translation is CSVGSGGGRGGELFF.

This clone occurred a few times. The CDR3 DNA is TGTGCTAGTGGTTTGGTAAACTCCGGGACAGGGGCCTACAATGAGCAGTTCTTC. Encoded protein: CASGLVNSGTGAYNEQFF. The rearrangement uses TRBV12-5 and TRBJ2-1; 10 positions agree with TRBD1. Germline CDR1 reads LGHNT; CDR2 reads FRNRAP. The CDR3 totals 18 residues. The trim removed 0 bases at V and 2 bases at J, leaving 7 bases unmatched.

The chain couples TRBV15 to TRBJ2-1; TRBD2 aligns across 7 bases. V gave up 0 bases and J gave up 9 bases; unmatched junction bases: 35. This CDR3 region has 24 residues. Germline V lookup: CDR1 LNHNV, CDR2 YYDKDF (reference sequence). CDR3 loop: CATSRDLGLSRLSKRGPFTGEQFF. In nucleotides, the CDR3 is TGTGCCACCAGCAGAGATCTCGGGTTGTCGCGGCTATCCAAGCGGGGCCCCTTTACCGGTGAGCAGTTCTTC.

V usage is TRBV10-1 and J usage is TRBJ2-3; 8 bases are a match to TRBD2. CDR3 length: 16 residues. The V and J ends lost 0 bases and 3 bases, in that order; junction bases with no gene match: 5. Looked up from germline, CDR1 is WNHNN and CDR2 is SYGVQD (reference sequence). CDR3 protein: CASSESRVAGTDTQYF. The DNA of the CDR3 is TGCGCCAGCAGTGAGTCGCGAGTAGCGGGGACAGATACGCAGTATTTT.

The chain links TRBV12-5 to TRBJ2-7; the D gene is possibly TRBD2 (5 bases). Trimming took off 9 bases at V and 4 bases at J, with 10 bases between the two ends. Germline lookup yields CDR1 LGHNT and CDR2 FRNRAP. There are 11 residues in the CDR3. The CDR3 is CASRGIYEQYF. CDR3 DNA: TGTGCTAGCCGAGGGATTTACGAGCAGTACTTC.

This chain links TRBV6-6 with TRBJ1-1, with TRBD1 matching 9 bases. V lost 6 bases and J lost 3; bases outside the gene matches: 11. CDR1 MNHNY and CDR2 SVGAGI come from the germline V gene (reference sequence). The CDR3 totals 16 residues. The CDR3 DNA is TGTGCCAGCAGAACAAACAGGGGGCGTGGGGACACTGAAGCTTTCTTT. Its translation is CASRTNRGRGDTEAFF.

The chain uses TRBV10-3 and TRBJ1-3, with D possibly being TRBD1 (5 bases). CDR1 and CDR2 (germline): ENHRY, SYGVKD. Trimming removed 9 bases from V and 0 bases from J, with 12 bases in between. CDR3 length equals 14 residues. CDR3: CAIQGRVSGNTIYF. The CDR3 nucleotides read TGTGCCATTCAGGGTAGGGTCTCTGGAAACACCATATATTTT.

V and J are TRBV15 and TRBJ1-6, with 7 bases aligning to TRBD1. The CDR3 has 12 residues. Trimming at V came to 10 bases and at J to 6 bases, leaving 3 bases not matched to a gene. CDR1 LNHNV and CDR2 YYDKDF come from the germline V gene (reference sequence). The CDR3 loop is CAIGDSNSPLHF. In DNA form, the CDR3 reads TGTGCCATAGGGGACAGTAATTCACCCCTCCACTTT.

The chain links TRBV27 to TRBJ2-7; TRBD1 matches 8 bases. This CDR3 has 14 residues. CDR1 is MNHEY and CDR2 is SMNVEV in the germline V gene (reference sequence). The V and J ends lost 5 bases and 4 bases, in that order; junction bases with no gene match: 7. CDR3 residues: CASSKTRGRYEQYF. Here the CDR3 DNA reads TGTGCCAGCAGTAAAACCAGGGGGCGGTACGAGCAGTACTTC.

This chain links TRBV10-1 with TRBJ2-7; 8 bases match TRBD1. Germline CDR1 is WNHNN and CDR2 is SYGVQD (reference sequence). The CDR3 runs 18 residues. J lost 1 base, V lost 0 bases, and 11 bases had no gene match. This CDR3 is CASSESAWTGKRSYEQYF. As DNA, the CDR3 is TGCGCCAGCAGTGAGTCTGCCTGGACAGGGAAACGGTCCTACGAGCAGTACTTC.

The rearrangement links TRBV6-5 to TRBJ1-5; TRBD1 aligns across 9 bases. Per germline, CDR1 MNHEY and CDR2 SVGAGI. V shed 6 bases and J 2 bases; nucleotides not matched to a gene: 5. The CDR3 is 15 residues long. In DNA, the CDR3 is TGTGCCAGCAGCCACAGGGGGCAGGGCAATCAGCCCCAGCATTTT. It encodes CASSHRGQGNQPQHF.

The chain employs TRBV29-1 and TRBJ2-5; 7 positions match TRBD1. The CDR3 is 13 residues long. Germline lookup yields CDR1 SQVTM and CDR2 ANQGSEA. Trimming cost V 6 bases and J 5 bases; bases outside gene matches: 9. CDR3 in amino acids: CSVKQGRWETQYF. In DNA form, the CDR3 reads TGCAGCGTGAAACAGGGGCGCTGGGAGACCCAGTACTTC.

In DNA, the CDR3 is TGTGCCAGCAGCTTGCCGGGGAATCTCGAAGCTAGGTATGGCTACACCTTC. Amino acid sequence: CASSLPGNLEARYGYTF. V usage is TRBV5-8 and J usage is TRBJ1-2; no clear D gene. From germline, CDR1 is SGHTS and CDR2 YDEGEE. Trimming shortened V by 1 base and J by 5 bases, and 21 bases separated the two germline ends. This CDR3 spans 17 amino acids.